The 13 T cell receptor beta chains presented below share a single source sample, sequenced in a study of T-cell memory formation after mild COVID-19. Using its own MiXCR run on the 5' RACE reads, TCRdb lists one record per CDR3 protein. The data contain about 210,000 distinct CDR3 sequences, roughly a tenth of them singletons. The sequenced material came from PBMCs or a T cell subset sorted from them (not recorded which). The receptors were sampled from a man aged 18 to 30 who had mild COVID-19 (a few samples of this study predate the infection). Cell type and time point are not known.

This clonotype has more than one count but fewer than ten. The V gene is TRBV5-5, the J gene TRBJ2-1; the D gene is possibly TRBD1 (5 bases). Germline CDR1 reads SGHKS; CDR2 reads YYEKEE (reference sequence). V lost 1 base and J lost 4, with 6 bases in between. The CDR3 consists of 13 residues. In nucleotides, the CDR3 is TGTGCCAGCAGCTTGAGACAGTACAATGAGCAGTTCTTC. This encodes CASSLRQYNEQFF. Supplemented by reference TRBV5-5 and TRBJ2-1, the full variable domain reads DAGVTQSPTHLIKTRGQQVTLRCSPISGHKSVSWYQQVLGQGPQFIFQYYEKEERGRGNFPDRFSARQFPNYSSELNVNALLLGDSALYLCASSLRQYNEQFFGPGTRLTVL.

The table lists this clonotype with a few counts. The rearrangement joins TRBV11-1 to TRBJ2-2; D remains unclear. Between the trimmed V and J ends, which lost 1 base and 1 base, there was a span of 7 bases. Germline lookup yields CDR1 SGHAT and CDR2 FQDESV (reference sequence). The CDR3 is 15 residues long. The CDR3 DNA reads as TGTGCCAGCAGCTTAGGTTCGGGGAACACCGGGGAGCTGTTTTTT. This encodes CASSLGSGNTGELFF.

This clonotype was observed many times. The chain uses TRBV20-1 and TRBJ2-2, with 8 bases matching TRBD2. V dropped 7 bases and J dropped 4; count of bases not matched to a gene: 8. The CDR3 runs to 14 residues. From germline, CDR1 is DFQATT and CDR2 SNEGSKA (reference sequence). For the CDR3, the DNA is TGCAGTGTAACCGGGACTAGGTCCACCGGGGAGCTGTTTTTT. Translating gives CSVTGTRSTGELFF.

Ten or more counts support this clonotype. The V call is TRBV9, the J call TRBJ2-5; 7 bases match TRBD1. The CDR3 has 16 residues. Germline V lookup: CDR1 SGDLS, CDR2 YYNGEE. V gave up 3 bases and J gave up 4 bases; unmatched junction bases: 12. The CDR3 region is CASSASPLDRVETQYF. As DNA, the CDR3 is TGTGCCAGCAGCGCCAGCCCCCTTGACAGGGTAGAGACCCAGTACTTC.

CDR3 region: CASSPERSRQSTQYF. CDR3 coding DNA: TGTGCCAGCAGCCCTGAACGAAGCAGGCAGAGTACGCAGTATTTT. V is TRBV7-8 and J is TRBJ2-3; no firm D call. Germline V CDR1 and CDR2: SGHVS, FQNEAQ. This CDR3 spans 15 amino acids. V lost 5 bases and J lost 8, with 20 bases in between.

In its sample, this clonotype was seen many times. The chain has TRBV7-2 and TRBJ1-2, with D uncertain. This CDR3 has 15 amino acids. The V end was cut by 4 bases, the J end by 4 bases, with 16 bases between. The germline V gene has CDR1 SGHTA and CDR2 FQGNSA. In DNA, the CDR3 is TGTGCCAGCAGCTCCTTCGTTACCGGCCCCTATGGCTACACCTTC. Translation gives CASSSFVTGPYGYTF.

The table lists this clonotype with a few counts. This chain links TRBV7-2 with TRBJ1-2; D unresolved. The CDR3 totals 13 residues. V was shortened by 4 bases and J by 1 base, with 7 bases between the two germline ends. The germline gives CDR1 SGHTA, CDR2 FQGNSA. The CDR3 DNA reads TGTGCCAGCAGCTCGGGATTTAACTATGGCTACACCTTC. This encodes CASSSGFNYGYTF.

This clonotype has more than one count but fewer than ten. The rearrangement uses TRBV12-3 or TRBV12-4 and TRBJ1-6, with 7 bases fitting TRBD1. The CDR3 spans 15 residues. The junction had 7 bases not matched to a gene; V was cut back by 4 bases and J by 7 bases. The CDR3 is CASSSSGTVNSPLHF. The CDR3 DNA reads as TGTGCCAGCAGTTCTTCCGGGACAGTCAATTCACCCCTCCACTTT.

Worth noting for this clonotype: The germline gene is not matched at one end of the junction; a read error may be the cause. This chain uses TRBV2 with TRBJ2-1; D is ambiguous. The germline CDR1 and CDR2 sequences are SNHLY and FYNNEI. The CDR3 length is 12 residues. In DNA, the CDR3 is TGTGCCAGCAGTGGACCCTACAATGAGAAGTTCTTC. It encodes CASSGPYNEKFF.

This clonotype was found a few times. The genes are TRBV6-2 or TRBV6-3 and TRBJ2-1, with D uncertain. Germline V gene data show CDR1 as MNHEY and CDR2 as SVGEGT. The germline V and J ends were trimmed by 6 bases and 16 bases, with 19 bases remaining between them. CDR3 length: 12 amino acids. The CDR3 is CASSPTRAVGFF. The CDR3, as DNA: TGTGCCAGCAGCCCCACGAGAGCAGTTGGCTTCTTC.

The chain joins TRBV10-3 to TRBJ2-7; the D gene is possibly TRBD1 (6 bases). CDR1 ENHRY and CDR2 SYGVKD come from the germline V gene. The CDR3 is made up of 14 amino acids. The V gene lost 8 bases and the J gene lost 1 base, with 15 bases spanning the gap. CDR3 DNA: TGTGCCATCGCTACAGGGAGACAATCCTACGAGCAGTACTTC. Protein product: CAIATGRQSYEQYF.

The CDR3 coding sequence is TGTGCCAGCAGTGAGGGTTTCGGGCCCGTAGCGACCCAGTACTTC. Amino acid sequence: CASSEGFGPVATQYF. The chain has TRBV2 and TRBJ2-5; no clear D. The CDR3 runs to 15 residues. Trimming took off 3 bases at V and 7 bases at J, with 18 bases between the two ends. CDR1 and CDR2 (germline): SNHLY, FYNNEI.

CDR3 DNA: TGCGCCAGCCGGCGGGGGGGCCCCCCATTGGACAATGAGCAGTTCTTC. Its translation is CASRRGGPPLDNEQFF. The chain carries TRBV5-1 and TRBJ2-1; 9 bases map to TRBD2. CDR1 and CDR2 (germline): SGHRS, YFSETQ. The CDR3 consists of 16 residues. The trim removed 7 bases at V and 5 bases at J, leaving 13 bases unmatched.